These 17 T cell receptor beta chains originate from one sample sequenced in a study of OX40 agonist ivuxolimab in advanced cancers. This table comes from immunoSEQ multiplex PCR, and its TCRdb copy is limited to in-frame clones, with some not included. Of more than 50,000 clones listed, 80% to 90% are singletons. The material sequenced was CD4+ or CD8+ T cells sorted from blood, taken in a trial of the OX40 agonist ivuxolimab. Source of these receptors: an adult with an advanced solid tumor such as melanoma, head and neck, liver or kidney cancer.

The rearrangement uses TRBV28 and TRBJ2-5, with 12 positions matching TRBD1. Germline V CDR1 and CDR2: MDHEN, SYDVKM. The junction had 6 bases not matched to a gene; V was cut back by 0 bases and J by 4 bases. The CDR3 is 17 amino acids. The CDR3: CASSLWGTGGLRETQYF. In DNA form, the CDR3 reads TGTGCCAGCAGTTTATGGGGGACAGGGGGCTTAAGAGAGACCCAGTACTTC.

The chain joins TRBV19 to TRBJ2-1, with 8 bases fitting TRBD2. Germline V gene data show CDR1 as LNHDA and CDR2 as SQIVND (reference sequence). The CDR3 consists of 14 residues. V dropped 6 bases and J dropped 7; count of bases not matched to a gene: 8. Here the CDR3 DNA reads TGTGCCAGTAGATACGGGGGGGCGAGTAATGAGCAGTTCTTC. It encodes CASRYGGASNEQFF.

The J gene is TRBJ1-1, the V gene TRBV7-2; D might be TRBD1 (5 bases). The germline V gene encodes CDR1 SGHTA and CDR2 FQGNSA. The CDR3 consists of 14 residues. Between the trimmed V and J ends, which lost 2 bases and 4 bases, there was a span of 11 bases. The CDR3 nucleotides are TGTGCCAGCAGCTTATGGAGTGGGGGCACTGAAGCTTTCTTT. This codes for CASSLWSGGTEAFF. Filled out from reference TRBV7-2 and TRBJ1-1, the complete variable domain reads GAGVSQSPSNKVTEKGKDVELRCDPISGHTALYWYRQSLGQGLEFLIYFQGNSAPDKSGLPSDRFSAERTGGSVSTLTIQRTQQEDSAVYLCASSLWSGGTEAFFGQGTRLTVV.

The chain joins TRBV19 to TRBJ1-5, with TRBD1 as a possible D gene (6 bases). The V end was cut by 5 bases, the J end by 1 base, with 12 bases between. The CDR3 is 15 amino acids. Germline CDR1 is LNHDA and CDR2 is SQIVND (reference sequence). Written as DNA, the CDR3 is TGTGCCAGTAGTTTAGGAGGACAGAGCAATCAGCCCCAGCATTTT. The encoded protein is CASSLGGQSNQPQHF.

This clone has more than one count but fewer than ten. This chain links TRBV13 with TRBJ1-5, with D hard to call. Germline assignment: CDR1 PRHDT and CDR2 FYEKMQ (reference sequence). The ends were cut back, 2 bases at V and 5 bases at J, with 7 bases in the middle. The CDR3 is made up of 13 amino acids. CDR3 region: CASSLYGDQPQHF. CDR3 coding DNA: TGTGCCAGCAGCTTATATGGGGATCAGCCCCAGCATTTT.

The chain couples TRBV5-1 to TRBJ1-4; D is possibly TRBD1 (5 bases). V was pared by 4 bases and J by 3 bases, with 10 bases between. Germline loops: CDR1 SGHRS, CDR2 YFSETQ. This CDR3 contains 14 residues. The CDR3 region has the DNA TGCGCCAGCAGCCCAGGGCCCTCTAATGAAAAACTGTTTTTT. It codes for CASSPGPSNEKLFF.

V is TRBV12-5 and J is TRBJ2-5, with D maybe TRBD1 (6 bases). The germline CDR1 and CDR2 sequences are LGHNT and FRNRAP. Trimming removed 6 bases from V and 3 bases from J, with 8 bases in between. The CDR3 contains 12 residues. CDR3 in DNA: TGTGCTAGTGGACCAGGGGAAGAGACCCAGTACTTC. It encodes CASGPGEETQYF.

The rearrangement joins TRBV7-2 to TRBJ2-7; TRBD2 might be the D (5 bases). Germline CDR1 is SGHTA and CDR2 is FQGNSA. The CDR3 spans 14 residues. Trimming stripped 2 bases from V and 3 bases from J, with 11 bases between. CDR3 protein: CASSLSSTSYEQYF. In DNA form, the CDR3 reads TGTGCCAGCAGCTTATCTAGCACGAGCTACGAGCAGTACTTC. The full variable domain, its missing parts supplied by reference TRBV7-2 and TRBJ2-7, is GAGVSQSPSNKVTEKGKDVELRCDPISGHTALYWYRQSLGQGLEFLIYFQGNSAPDKSGLPSDRFSAERTGGSVSTLTIQRTQQEDSAVYLCASSLSSTSYEQYFGPGTRLTVT.

This chain links TRBV11-2 with TRBJ1-5; unclear D gene. CDR1 is SGHAT and CDR2 is FQNNGV in the germline V gene. V lost 4 bases to trimming and J lost 2 bases, with 12 bases between them. CDR3 length: 15 amino acids. The CDR3 here is CASSSSLGGNQPQHF. The DNA of the CDR3 is TGTGCCAGCAGCTCTAGCTTGGGCGGCAATCAGCCCCAGCATTTT. The complete variable domain, with remaining parts taken from reference TRBV11-2 and TRBJ1-5, reads EAGVAQSPRYKIIEKRQSVAFWCNPISGHATLYWYQQILGQGPKLLIQFQNNGVVDDSQLPKDRFSAERLKGVDSTLKIQPAKLEDSAVYLCASSSSLGGNQPQHFGDGTRLSIL.

V gene TRBV5-4 combines with J gene TRBJ1-2; D unresolved. The V end was cut by 0 bases, the J end by 4 bases, with 7 bases between. Germline CDR1 SGHNT, CDR2 YYREEE (reference sequence). CDR3 length: 13 residues. In nucleotides, the CDR3 is TGTGCCAGCAGCTTGGCGAACACCTATGGCTACACCTTC. It codes for CASSLANTYGYTF.

The chain carries TRBV7-2 and TRBJ2-7, with D possibly TRBD1 on 6 matching bases. Germline CDR1 is SGHTA and CDR2 is FQGNSA. The CDR3 loop spans 14 amino acids. Trimming cost V 5 bases and J 4 bases, with 15 bases left between them. CDR3 nucleotides: TGTGCCAGCAGCCGCGTGGACAGTCAGTACGAGCAGTACTTC. Its translation: CASSRVDSQYEQYF.

This clone was recorded once. The V call is TRBV6-5, the J call TRBJ1-2; D is undetermined. The CDR3 loop spans 12 amino acids. Trimming removed 5 bases at V and 2 bases at J, with 6 bases between. Germline V CDR1 and CDR2: MNHEY, SVGAGI. CDR3 amino acids: CASSAANYGYTF. The CDR3, as DNA: TGTGCCAGCAGTGCCGCAAACTATGGCTACACCTTC.

This chain links TRBV9 with TRBJ2-2, with 7 nucleotides matching TRBD1. Unmatched junction bases numbered 3, after V lost 3 bases and J lost 4 bases. This CDR3 comprises 14 residues. Germline assignment: CDR1 SGDLS and CDR2 YYNGEE. CDR3 region: CASSATGVTGELFF. The CDR3, as DNA: TGTGCCAGCAGCGCTACAGGGGTCACCGGGGAGCTGTTTTTT.

The chain uses TRBV28 and TRBJ1-2; D unclear. The CDR3 is 12 residues long. Trimming took 1 base from V and 8 from J, leaving 8 bases between them. CDR1 is MDHEN, CDR2 SYDVKM, per germline. The CDR3 DNA sequence: TGTGCCAGCAGTTTATTGTCTTCGGGCTACACCTTC. As protein: CASSLLSSGYTF.

This sequence joins TRBV7-9 and TRBJ2-3; TRBD2 is a possible D gene (6 bases). Germline V gives CDR1 SEHNR, CDR2 FQNEAQ (reference sequence). V was trimmed by 8 bases and J by 6 bases, leaving 6 bases between them. The CDR3 is made up of 10 amino acids. The CDR3 DNA follows: TGTGCCAGCGGGGGGGATACGCAGTATTTT. Translated: CASGGDTQYF.

The genes are TRBV9 and TRBJ1-4; D perhaps matches TRBD1 (5 bases). Trimming pared 1 base from V and 12 bases from J, leaving 22 bases between. The V gene's germline CDR1 is SGDLS and CDR2 YYNGEE. The CDR3 is 16 residues long. This chain's CDR3 is CASSVRPGPQTSELFF. The CDR3 DNA sequence: TGTGCCAGCAGCGTACGACCGGGACCCCAGACGTCAGAACTGTTTTTT.

The chain joins TRBV19 to TRBJ1-1, with D tentatively TRBD1 (6 bases). The CDR3 extends over 15 amino acids. Between the trimmed V and J ends, which lost 4 bases and 0 bases, there was a span of 12 bases. CDR1 is LNHDA and CDR2 is SQIVND in the germline V gene (reference sequence). The CDR3 sequence is CASSSYWTVNTEAFF. The DNA of the CDR3 is TGTGCCAGTAGTAGCTACTGGACAGTGAACACTGAAGCTTTCTTT. Full variable domain (rest looked up from reference TRBV19 and TRBJ1-1): DGGITQSPKYLFRKEGQNVTLSCEQNLNHDAMYWYRQDPGQGLRLIYYSQIVNDFQKGDIAEGYSVSREKKESFPLTVTSAQKNPTAFYLCASSSYWTVNTEAFFGQGTRLTVV.